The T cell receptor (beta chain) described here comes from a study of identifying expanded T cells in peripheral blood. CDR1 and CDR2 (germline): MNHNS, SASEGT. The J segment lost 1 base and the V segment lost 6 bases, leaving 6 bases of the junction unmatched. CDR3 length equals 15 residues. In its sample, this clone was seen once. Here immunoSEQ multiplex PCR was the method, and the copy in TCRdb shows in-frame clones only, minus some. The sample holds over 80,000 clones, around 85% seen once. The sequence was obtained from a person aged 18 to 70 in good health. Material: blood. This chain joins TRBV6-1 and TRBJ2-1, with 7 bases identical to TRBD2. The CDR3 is CASRGRGGSYNEQFF. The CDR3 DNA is TGTGCCAGCAGGGGGCGGGGAGGGTCCTACAATGAGCAGTTCTTC.